This T cell receptor (beta chain) came from a study of cytomegalovirus exposure and HLA in healthy donors. Overall study: Roughly 180 million T cells yielded some 120 million unique TCR beta sequences in earlier analysis.

About this clone itself: Its antigen is not identified.

This PCR relied on a set of 60 Vbeta primers and 13 Jbeta primers. Profiling relied on immunoSEQ multiplex PCR, and the TCRdb table lists in-frame clones only, not all of them. This table holds 100,000 to 120,000 clones, less than 80% found once. General study results and limits: TCR beta chain V- and J-gene trimming was linked, in a later analysis, to a missense variant in DCLRE1C.

The sequence derives from a man aged 25-45 years in good health and CMV-seronegative. Sequenced sample: PBMCs.

The CDR3 reads CASSFHGRESYNEQFF. Written as DNA, the CDR3 is TGTGCCAGCAGTTTCCATGGGCGGGAGTCCTACAATGAGCAGTTCTTC. The chain is built from TRBV27 and TRBJ2-1; the match to TRBD2 covers 7 bases. Germline values: CDR1 MNHEY, CDR2 SMNVEV (reference sequence). This CDR3 has 16 residues. V shed 3 bases and J 1 base; nucleotides not matched to a gene: 6.